These T cell receptor beta chains were read from a single sample in a study of blood T cells in healthy people across ages. Each CDR3 protein gets one entry after TCRdb re-called the 5' RACE reads with MiXCR. This table holds about a million distinct CDR3 sequences, more than 30% found once. Sequenced material: blood. Every receptor here comes from a man younger than 30 in good health. CDR3s leave out the opening cysteine and the closing phenylalanine or tryptophan. Each record gives: CDR3 protein, clone size, D gene, V gene. A D gene is named only where the DNA matches it firmly. The listing skips clone size in some rows; elsewhere it reads once, few, many or a size class.

CDR3aa: ASSYSSPDRGMLPQH
abundance: -
d_gene: TRBD1
v_gene: TRBV6-5

CDR3aa: AIGTSEEDAQY
abundance: -
d_gene: TRBD2
v_gene: TRBV10-3

CDR3aa: ASSYGGGSSYNSPLH
abundance: -
d_gene: -
v_gene: TRBV14

CDR3aa: ATSDRPEWQF
abundance: few
d_gene: -
v_gene: TRBV24-1

CDR3aa: SARLQGDYGYT
abundance: many
d_gene: TRBD1
v_gene: TRBV20-1

CDR3aa: ASRAGVQNTGELF
abundance: -
d_gene: -
v_gene: TRBV2

CDR3aa: AGSPDTVYNEQF
abundance: -
d_gene: -
v_gene: TRBV5-1

CDR3aa: ASSLFRTGLETQY
abundance: -
d_gene: TRBD1
v_gene: TRBV28

CDR3aa: ASIRSPNEKLF
abundance: few
d_gene: -
v_gene: TRBV6-1

CDR3aa: ASSESGEAF
abundance: -
d_gene: -
v_gene: TRBV6-1

CDR3aa: ASSLPMTDTQY
abundance: few
d_gene: -
v_gene: TRBV5-1

CDR3aa: ASSYSSGSSTDTQY
abundance: -
d_gene: TRBD2
v_gene: TRBV6-2/TRBV6-3

CDR3aa: ASSLAIGKGTNEKLF
abundance: few
d_gene: -
v_gene: TRBV5-5

CDR3aa: ASGADGGNEKLF
abundance: few
d_gene: -
v_gene: TRBV6-5

CDR3aa: VSSLGSSYEQY
abundance: -
d_gene: -
v_gene: TRBV12-3/TRBV12-4

CDR3aa: SARDQGSYNEQF
abundance: -
d_gene: -
v_gene: TRBV20-1

CDR3aa: ASSPSVAGEYNEQF
abundance: few
d_gene: TRBD2
v_gene: TRBV9

CDR3aa: ASSLSGGDQPQH
abundance: few
d_gene: TRBD1
v_gene: TRBV7-2

CDR3aa: ASSYSKTSGEYNEQY
abundance: -
d_gene: TRBD2
v_gene: TRBV6-5

CDR3aa: SAAGVNEQL
abundance: -
d_gene: -
v_gene: TRBV20-1

CDR3aa: AKPGQGNTGELF
abundance: few
d_gene: TRBD1
v_gene: TRBV3-1